This TCR beta chain was documented in a study of T cell responses to AZD1222 COVID-19 vaccine. Study-level results: Females outnumbered males among donors, who were mostly white British; clonal diversity was possibly underestimated. Reportedly, nearly half the spike-specific TCRs target unmutated variant regions. Two doses of AZD1222 preceded a rise in Spike-specific TCR breadth and depth.

Data came from immunoSEQ multiplex PCR; TCRdb stores just in-frame clones and leaves some out. The sample yields about 140,000 clones, roughly nine tenths seen once. About this clone itself: As yet, its antigen is unknown.

There are 14 residues in the CDR3. The germline V gene encodes CDR1 SGHNT and CDR2 YYREEE (reference sequence). Between the trimmed V and J ends, which lost 1 base and 0 bases, there was a span of 8 bases. The clonotype was recovered from an adult who received the AZD1222 COVID-19 vaccine. The chain has TRBV5-4 and TRBJ2-7; D is uncertain. Source: peripheral blood, taken 28 days after the second AZD1222 dose. Here the CDR3 reads CASSLTRGSYEQYF. The CDR3 coding sequence is TGTGCCAGCAGCTTGACCCGCGGCTCCTACGAGCAGTACTTC.